A single sample gave rise to the 32 T cell receptor beta chains below, sequenced in a study of shared T cell receptors in the human thymus. Method: immunoSEQ multiplex PCR; TCRdb's copy keeps in-frame clones and lacks some. Of 650,000 to 950,000 clones in the sample, 70% to 90% are singletons; the top ten hold more than 0.008%. The data were also submitted as part of a second study, on human thymus T cells.

Sequences were obtained from thymocytes. The receptors here all came from a girl less than two years old with a congenital heart defect.

This chain joins TRBV4-2 and TRBJ1-1, with D unclear. Trimming removed 1 base at V and 11 bases at J, with 14 bases between. The CDR3 sequence is 13 residues long. CDR1 is LGHNA and CDR2 is YNFKEQ in the germline V gene. The CDR3 spells CASSQAEALGAFF. In DNA form, the CDR3 reads TGTGCCAGCAGCCAAGCGGAGGCCTTGGGGGCTTTCTTT.

V usage is TRBV27 and J usage is TRBJ1-4; D gene unclear. Trimming took 5 bases from V and 0 from J, leaving 13 bases between them. Germline V lookup: CDR1 MNHEY, CDR2 SMNVEV (reference sequence). The CDR3 extends over 16 amino acids. CDR3 sequence (DNA): TGTGCCAGCAGTCCCCGGAGGAATGCAACTAATGAAAAACTGTTTTTT. It is translated as CASSPRRNATNEKLFF.

Remarks on this clone: Germline and junction disagree at one end, which may indicate a read error. V and J are TRBV11-3 and TRBJ2-3; D gene ambiguous. Germline V gene data show CDR1 as SGHNT and CDR2 as YENEEA. The CDR3 is 13 residues long. CDR3 sequence: CASSLELRDTQYF. CDR3 DNA: TGTGCCAGCAGCCTAGAATTGCGAGATACGCAGTATTTT.

The chain has TRBV5-5 and TRBJ2-5; TRBD1 might be the D (5 bases). Per germline, CDR1 SGHKS and CDR2 YYEKEE (reference sequence). V gave up 1 base and J gave up 4 bases, with 11 bases separating them. This CDR3 is built from 14 residues. Here the CDR3 reads CASSLSGRAETQYF. DNA of the CDR3: TGTGCCAGCAGCTTGTCGGGCAGGGCAGAGACCCAGTACTTC.

The CDR3 coding sequence is TGTGCCAGCAGCTTATATGCGGGGCGCGAAACTGAAGCTTTCTTT. Encoded protein: CASSLYAGRETEAFF. V and J are TRBV7-9 and TRBJ1-1; the D gene is possibly TRBD1 (5 bases). Deletions cut 2 bases from V and 5 bases from J, with 15 bases between. This CDR3 has 15 residues. Germline assignment: CDR1 SEHNR and CDR2 FQNEAQ (reference sequence). Full variable domain (missing parts from reference TRBV7-9 and TRBJ1-1): DTGVSQNPRHKITKRGQNVTFRCDPISEHNRLYWYRQTLGQGPEFLTYFQNEAQLEKSRLLSDRFSAERPKGSFSTLEIQRTEQGDSAMYLCASSLYAGRETEAFFGQGTRLTVV.

This clone was detected only once. The CDR3 nucleotides are TGTGCCACCAGCGCTAACCGGGACATAAGGCAAATACCCCTCCACTTT. Encoded protein: CATSANRDIRQIPLHF. The V and J genes are TRBV15 and TRBJ1-6, with TRBD1 as a possible D gene (6 bases). V gave up 5 bases and J gave up 12 bases, with 23 bases separating them. Germline values: CDR1 LNHNV, CDR2 YYDKDF (reference sequence). This CDR3 has 16 amino acids.

V and J are TRBV12-5 and TRBJ1-2, with a possible D match to TRBD1 (6 bases). This CDR3 contains 17 residues. Germline CDR1 LGHNT, CDR2 FRNRAP. Trimming stripped 0 bases from V and 0 bases from J, with 14 bases between. CDR3 amino acids: CASGLVQNRQANYGYTF. The CDR3 DNA follows: TGTGCTAGTGGTTTGGTACAAAATCGACAGGCTAACTATGGCTACACCTTC.

This clone occurred a few times. V usage is TRBV5-1 and J usage is TRBJ2-3; 9 nucleotides agree with TRBD1. The germline V gene has CDR1 SGHRS and CDR2 YFSETQ. Trimming cost V 4 bases and J 5 bases; bases outside gene matches: 14. CDR3 length: 17 residues. In DNA form, the CDR3 reads TGCGCCAGCAGCCTAGGAGGTTACAGGGGGCGGGTAGATACGCAGTATTTT. Its protein is CASSLGGYRGRVDTQYF.

V gene TRBV2 combines with J gene TRBJ1-6; 8 bases are a match to TRBD1. With V trimmed by 6 bases and J by 5 bases, 12 bases remained unmatched. Per germline, CDR1 SNHLY and CDR2 FYNNEI. This CDR3 has 17 amino acids. CDR3 in DNA: TGTGCCAGCAGCCAGACACTCAGGGGGCAAGATAATTCACCCCTCCACTTT. It is translated as CASSQTLRGQDNSPLHF.

The chain employs TRBV19 and TRBJ2-3, with 7 positions matching TRBD1. The germline V gene has CDR1 LNHDA and CDR2 SQIVND (reference sequence). V was pared by 6 bases and J by 14 bases, with 14 bases of the junction left unmatched. The CDR3 sequence is 13 residues long. CDR3 DNA: TGTGCCAGTAGGAGGGACAGTCCCGCGCAGTGGTATTTT. Translation gives CASRRDSPAQWYF.

The rearrangement joins TRBV11-1 to TRBJ1-2; the D gene is possibly TRBD1 (5 bases). Germline CDR1 and CDR2: SGHAT and FQDESV (reference sequence). The CDR3 contains 15 residues. V shed 0 bases and J shed 6 bases, with 14 bases lying between them. In nucleotides, the CDR3 is TGTGCCAGCAGCTTAGCGATTAATTCGGGGGATGGCTACACCTTC. Its translation: CASSLAINSGDGYTF.

CDR3 region: CASGFGQGSFLNTEAFF. For the CDR3, the DNA is TGTGCTAGTGGTTTTGGTCAGGGGTCATTCTTGAACACTGAAGCTTTCTTT. The chain recombines TRBV12-5 with TRBJ1-1, with D possibly matching TRBD1 (6 bases). The germline V gene encodes CDR1 LGHNT and CDR2 FRNRAP. V shed 3 bases and J shed 0 bases, with 17 bases lying between them. This CDR3 has 17 residues. The whole variable domain, filled in from reference TRBV12-5 and TRBJ1-1, reads DARVTQTPRHKVTEMGQEVTMRCQPILGHNTVFWYRQTMMQGLELLAYFRNRAPLDDSGMPKDRFSAEMPDATLATLKIQPSEPRDSAVYFCASGFGQGSFLNTEAFFGQGTRLTVV.

The CDR3 nucleotides are TGTGCCAGCAGTCCGGGACAGCGCTACTATGGCTACACCTTC. Translation gives CASSPGQRYYGYTF. The rearrangement uses TRBV6-6 and TRBJ1-2; 7 nucleotides agree with TRBD1. The CDR3 is 14 amino acids. Germline CDR1 MNHNY, CDR2 SVGAGI (reference sequence). Unmatched junction bases numbered 6, after V lost 5 bases and J lost 3 bases.

The chain carries TRBV4-1 and TRBJ1-1, with no clear D. Germline-derived CDR1 and CDR2 are MGHRA and YSYEKL. V was pared by 0 bases and J by 4 bases, with 12 bases between. The CDR3 runs to 15 residues. This CDR3 reads CASSQDGRFGTEAFF. As DNA, the CDR3 is TGCGCCAGCAGCCAAGACGGGAGGTTTGGCACTGAAGCTTTCTTT.

V and J are TRBV7-2 and TRBJ2-7; a possible D gene is TRBD1 (6 bases). The CDR3 runs to 15 residues. The germline V gene encodes CDR1 SGHTA and CDR2 FQGNSA. The V end was cut by 3 bases, the J end by 0 bases, with 12 bases between. The DNA for the CDR3 is TGTGCCAGCAGCTTTTTCGGGACAAACTCCTACGAGCAGTACTTC. It yields the protein CASSFFGTNSYEQYF.

The chain links TRBV10-3 to TRBJ1-2; maybe TRBD1 (6 bases). This CDR3 comprises 16 residues. V dropped 7 bases and J dropped 4 bases, with 22 bases sitting between them. Germline CDR1 reads ENHRY; CDR2 reads SYGVKD. The CDR3 sequence is CAINKETGRRGYGYTF. The CDR3 coding sequence is TGTGCCATCAACAAAGAAACAGGGCGAAGGGGCTATGGCTACACCTTC.

This clone was seen only once. This chain uses TRBV27 with TRBJ2-6, with TRBD1 identical over 7 bases. The CDR3 length is 17 residues. Trimming cost V 8 bases and J 2 bases; bases outside gene matches: 12. Germline V gives CDR1 MNHEY, CDR2 SMNVEV (reference sequence). The CDR3 DNA reads as TGTGCCAGCGGACCCCGGGACAGAATGGCTGGGGCCAACGTCCTGACTTTC. Translated, it gives CASGPRDRMAGANVLTF. The complete variable domain, with remaining parts taken from reference TRBV27 and TRBJ2-6, reads EAQVTQNPRYLITVTGKKLTVTCSQNMNHEYMSWYRQDPGLGLRQIYYSMNVEVTDKGDVPEGYKVSRKEKRNFPLILESPSPNQTSLYFCASGPRDRMAGANVLTFGAGSRLTVL.

The J gene is TRBJ2-7, the V gene TRBV7-2, with D possibly being TRBD2 (6 bases). Per the germline V gene, CDR1 is SGHTA and CDR2 is FQGNSA. This CDR3 spans 19 amino acids. The V end was cut by 5 bases, the J end by 0 bases, with 26 bases between. The CDR3 loop reads CASSNLGLHTTHSSYEQYF. CDR3 sequence (DNA): TGTGCCAGCAGCAACCTGGGACTCCATACAACGCATAGCTCCTACGAGCAGTACTTC.

The table lists this clone with a count of one. This chain links TRBV5-1 with TRBJ2-2, with 15 bases lining up with TRBD2. Germline trimming cut 3 bases from V and 6 bases from J; bases unmatched to any gene: 3. This CDR3 region has 16 residues. Germline V lookup: CDR1 SGHRS, CDR2 YFSETQ. In DNA, the CDR3 is TGCGCCAGCAGCTCGGGACTAGCGGGGGGATCCGGGGAGCTGTTTTTT. This gives the protein CASSSGLAGGSGELFF.

This sequence joins TRBV7-2 and TRBJ1-1; weak D call: TRBD1 (5 bases). Germline lookup yields CDR1 SGHTA and CDR2 FQGNSA. The V end was cut by 5 bases, the J end by 6 bases, with 16 bases between. This CDR3 contains 14 residues. CDR3 DNA: TGTGCCAGCAGCCGAGGCAGGGTGTTCGCTGAAGCTTTCTTT. The encoded protein is CASSRGRVFAEAFF.

The genes are TRBV14 and TRBJ2-5, with D unclear. This CDR3 spans 16 amino acids. Germline V gene data show CDR1 as SGHDN and CDR2 as FVKESK. V lost 0 bases and J 5 bases, leaving 16 bases between the germline ends. The CDR3 nucleotides read TGTGCCAGCAGCCAAGATCCAGTAACGCGGTCGGAGACCCAGTACTTC. Protein sequence: CASSQDPVTRSETQYF.

This clone appeared a few times. The chain joins TRBV5-1 to TRBJ1-2, with 10 bases fitting TRBD1. With V trimmed by 2 bases and J by 2 bases, 12 bases remained unmatched. CDR1 is SGHRS, CDR2 YFSETQ, per germline. This CDR3 is 18 amino acids long. The CDR3 DNA sequence: TGCGCCAGCAGCTTCGGGCCCCGGACAGGGGGTGAAAACTATGGCTACACCTTC. Translation: CASSFGPRTGGENYGYTF.

Turning to this clone: At one boundary the junction diverges from the germline segment, which might be a read error. J is TRBJ2-5 and V is TRBV4-2; TRBD2 aligns across 14 bases. The CDR3 runs to 17 residues. Germline-derived CDR1 and CDR2 are LGHNA and YNFKEQ. This CDR3 reads CASSQETSGGAGETQYF. CDR3 bases: TGTGCCAGCAGTCAAGAGACTAGCGGGGGGGCAGGGGAGACCCAGTACTTC.

J is TRBJ2-6 and V is TRBV27; possible D gene TRBD1, 5 bases. Per germline, CDR1 MNHEY and CDR2 SMNVEV (reference sequence). CDR3 length equals 17 residues. Trimming removed 6 bases at V and 1 base at J, with 16 bases between. The CDR3 protein is CASSLNQRGSGANVLTF. CDR3 bases: TGTGCCAGCAGCTTAAACCAAAGGGGATCTGGGGCCAACGTCCTGACTTTC.

The chain carries TRBV14 and TRBJ1-2; no clear D gene. The CDR3 has 15 residues. CDR1 SGHDN and CDR2 FVKESK come from the germline V gene. Trimming took off 1 base at V and 5 bases at J, with 14 bases between the two ends. CDR3 DNA: TGTGCCAGCAGCCAAGCAGGATCCTTGTCATATGGCTACACCTTC. It is translated as CASSQAGSLSYGYTF.

The chain joins TRBV28 to TRBJ2-7; 7 nucleotides agree with TRBD2. The CDR3 is 17 amino acids. Unmatched junction bases numbered 19, after V lost 10 bases and J lost 1 base. Germline V gives CDR1 MDHEN, CDR2 SYDVKM. In DNA form, the CDR3 reads TGTGCCACCGGGGGGTATACGGACCTCCGGAGGTCCTACGAGCAGTACTTC. Translation gives CATGGYTDLRRSYEQYF.

This chain joins TRBV28 and TRBJ1-1, with D possibly being TRBD1 (5 bases). The germline CDR1 and CDR2 sequences are MDHEN and SYDVKM. V lost 5 bases, J lost 10 bases, and 20 bases lay in between. This CDR3 comprises 14 residues. The CDR3 nucleotides read TGTGCCAGCAGTGGATACCCCCGGGGGATAGGAGCTTTCTTT. It yields the protein CASSGYPRGIGAFF.

CDR3 in DNA: TGTGCCAGCAGCTTGGTTGCTAGCGGGGTCGATGAGCAGTTCTTC. It translates to CASSLVASGVDEQFF. This rearrangement joins TRBV5-6 to TRBJ2-1; TRBD2 matches 9 bases. Germline assignment: CDR1 SGHDT and CDR2 YYEEEE. The CDR3 spans 15 residues. J was trimmed by 8 bases and V by 0 bases; bases with no gene match: 6.

This clone was counted once. The chain uses TRBV5-8 and TRBJ1-1; 7 bases align to TRBD1. Germline V gene data show CDR1 as SGHTS and CDR2 as YDEGEE. V dropped 2 bases and J dropped 5; count of bases not matched to a gene: 15. The CDR3 consists of 17 residues. The CDR3 DNA reads TGTGCCAGCAGCTTCCCTCGGGTGACAGGGTCAGCGACTGAAGCTTTCTTT. It specifies CASSFPRVTGSATEAFF.

The V gene is TRBV7-6, the J gene TRBJ2-2; D might be TRBD2 (5 bases). Germline CDR1 reads SGHVS; CDR2 reads FNYEAQ. The CDR3 extends over 12 amino acids. The V end lost 2 bases, the J end lost 7 bases, and 5 bases lay between the germline ends. CDR3 in DNA: TGTGCCAGCAGCTTACGGGGCGGGGAGCTGTTTTTT. Translated: CASSLRGGELFF.

The J gene is TRBJ2-2, the V gene TRBV6-5; a weak D match, TRBD1 (5 bases). CDR3 length equals 15 residues. Germline CDR1 is MNHEY and CDR2 is SVGAGI. Trimming pared 2 bases from V and 5 bases from J, leaving 12 bases between. DNA of the CDR3: TGTGCCAGCAGTTACCCCAGGGTTGGAACCGGGGAGCTGTTTTTT. Residues: CASSYPRVGTGELFF.

This clone was seen a single time. V gene TRBV19 combines with J gene TRBJ2-1; weak D call: TRBD1 (6 bases). The V gene's germline CDR1 is LNHDA and CDR2 SQIVND (reference sequence). This CDR3 has 18 amino acids. The V gene lost 2 bases and the J gene lost 0 bases, with 17 bases spanning the gap. Written as DNA, the CDR3 is TGTGCCAGTAGTATAATTAGGGGCAGGGGAAGCTCCTACAATGAGCAGTTCTTC. It codes for CASSIIRGRGSSYNEQFF.